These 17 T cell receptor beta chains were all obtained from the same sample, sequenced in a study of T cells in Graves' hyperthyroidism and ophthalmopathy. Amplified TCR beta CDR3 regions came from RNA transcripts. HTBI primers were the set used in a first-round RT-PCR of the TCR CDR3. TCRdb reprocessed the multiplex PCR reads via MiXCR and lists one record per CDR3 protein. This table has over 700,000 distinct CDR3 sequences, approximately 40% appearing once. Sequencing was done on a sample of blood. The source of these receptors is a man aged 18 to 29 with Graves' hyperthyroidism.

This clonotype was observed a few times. The CDR3 is CASNVRTAHNSPLHF. The CDR3 nucleotides read TGTGCCAGCAACGTCCGGACAGCCCATAATTCACCCCTCCACTTT. The chain uses TRBV6-1 and TRBJ1-6; a possible D gene is TRBD1 (6 bases). This CDR3 region has 15 residues. In germline, CDR1 is MNHNS, CDR2 SASEGT. The V and J ends lost 7 bases and 5 bases respectively, with 15 bases between them.

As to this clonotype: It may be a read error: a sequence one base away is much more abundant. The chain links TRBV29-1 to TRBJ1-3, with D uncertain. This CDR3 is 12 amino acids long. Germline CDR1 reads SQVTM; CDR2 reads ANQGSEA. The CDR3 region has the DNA TGCAGCGTTTTGGTCTCTGGAAACACCATGTATTTT. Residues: CSVLVSGNTMYF.

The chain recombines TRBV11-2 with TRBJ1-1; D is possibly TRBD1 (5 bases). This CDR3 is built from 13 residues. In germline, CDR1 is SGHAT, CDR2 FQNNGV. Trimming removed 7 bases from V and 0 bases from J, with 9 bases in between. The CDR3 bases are TGTGCCAGCAAGTGGGGGGTGAACACTGAAGCTTTCTTT. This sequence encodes CASKWGVNTEAFF.

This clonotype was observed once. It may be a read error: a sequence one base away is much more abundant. The CDR3 reads CSANLPGQGMNPPLHF. The CDR3 nucleotides read TGCAGTGCTAATCTCCCGGGACAGGGAATGAATCCACCCCTCCACTTT. The chain has TRBV20-1 and TRBJ1-6, with 9 bases matching TRBD1. V lost 4 bases to trimming and J lost 11 bases; unmatched junction nucleotides: 15. The V gene's germline CDR1 is DFQATT and CDR2 SNEGSKA (reference sequence). The CDR3 contains 16 residues.

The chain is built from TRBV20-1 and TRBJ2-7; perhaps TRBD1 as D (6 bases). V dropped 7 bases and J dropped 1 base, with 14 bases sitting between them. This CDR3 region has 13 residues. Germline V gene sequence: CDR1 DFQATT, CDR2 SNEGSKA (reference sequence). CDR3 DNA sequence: TGCAGTGTACAGGGCTATTCGTCCTACGAGCAGTACTTC. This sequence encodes CSVQGYSSYEQYF.

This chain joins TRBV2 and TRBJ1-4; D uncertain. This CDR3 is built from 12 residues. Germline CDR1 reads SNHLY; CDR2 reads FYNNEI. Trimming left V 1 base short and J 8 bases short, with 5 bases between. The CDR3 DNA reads TGTGCCAGCAGTGAAGACGGAGAAAAACTGTTTTTT. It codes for CASSEDGEKLFF.

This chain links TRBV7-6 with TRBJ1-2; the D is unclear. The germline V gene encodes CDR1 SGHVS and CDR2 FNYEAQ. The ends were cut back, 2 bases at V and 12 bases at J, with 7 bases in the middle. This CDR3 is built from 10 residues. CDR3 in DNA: TGTGCCAGCAGCTTATCGGGCAACACCTTC. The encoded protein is CASSLSGNTF.

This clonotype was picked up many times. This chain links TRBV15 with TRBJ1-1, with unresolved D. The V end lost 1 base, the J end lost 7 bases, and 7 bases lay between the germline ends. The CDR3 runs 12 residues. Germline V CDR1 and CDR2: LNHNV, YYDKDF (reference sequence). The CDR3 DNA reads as TGTGCCACCAGCAGAGTCCGAAGTGAAGCTTTCTTT. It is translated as CATSRVRSEAFF.

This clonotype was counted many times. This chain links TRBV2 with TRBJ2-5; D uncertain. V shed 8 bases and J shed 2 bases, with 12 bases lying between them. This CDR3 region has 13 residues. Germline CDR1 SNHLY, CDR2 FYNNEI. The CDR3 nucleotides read TGTGCCAGCGGCTGGAACTTTCAAGAGACCCAGTACTTC. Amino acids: CASGWNFQETQYF.

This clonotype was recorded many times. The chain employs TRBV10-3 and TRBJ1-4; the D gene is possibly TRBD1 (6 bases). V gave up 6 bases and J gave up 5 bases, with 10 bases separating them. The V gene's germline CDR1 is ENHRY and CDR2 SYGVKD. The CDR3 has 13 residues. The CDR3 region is CAIRDDRNEKLFF. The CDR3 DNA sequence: TGTGCCATCAGGGACGACAGGAATGAAAAACTGTTTTTT.

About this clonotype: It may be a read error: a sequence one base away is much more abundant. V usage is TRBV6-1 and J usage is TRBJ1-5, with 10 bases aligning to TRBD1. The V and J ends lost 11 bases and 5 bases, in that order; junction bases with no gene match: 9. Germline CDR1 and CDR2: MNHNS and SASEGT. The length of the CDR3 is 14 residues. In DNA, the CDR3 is TGTGCCGGCATCCGAGGACAGGGGGATCAGCCCCAGCATTTT. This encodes CAGIRGQGDQPQHF.

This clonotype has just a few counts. CDR3 sequence: CASSPLPDSSNTGELFF. DNA of the CDR3: TGTGCCAGCAGCCCCCTTCCGGACAGCTCGAACACCGGGGAGCTGTTTTTT. V gene TRBV7-6 combines with J gene TRBJ2-2, with D perhaps matching TRBD1 (6 bases). This CDR3 is 17 amino acids long. The V and J ends lost 5 bases and 0 bases respectively, with 16 bases between them. The germline CDR1 and CDR2 sequences are SGHVS and FNYEAQ.

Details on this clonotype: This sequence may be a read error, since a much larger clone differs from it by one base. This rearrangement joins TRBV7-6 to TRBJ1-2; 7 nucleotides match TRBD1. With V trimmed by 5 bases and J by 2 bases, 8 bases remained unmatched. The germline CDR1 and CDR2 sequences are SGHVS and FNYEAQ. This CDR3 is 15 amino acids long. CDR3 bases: TGTGCCAGCAGCATGCTGACAGGGATGAACTATGGCTACACCTTC. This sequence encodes CASSMLTGMNYGYTF.

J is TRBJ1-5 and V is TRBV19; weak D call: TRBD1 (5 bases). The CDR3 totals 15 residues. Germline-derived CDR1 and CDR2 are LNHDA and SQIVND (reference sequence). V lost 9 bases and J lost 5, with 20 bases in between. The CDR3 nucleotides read TGTGCCAGCACCTTATATTTGGGGGACGATCAGCCCCAGCATTTT. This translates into CASTLYLGDDQPQHF.

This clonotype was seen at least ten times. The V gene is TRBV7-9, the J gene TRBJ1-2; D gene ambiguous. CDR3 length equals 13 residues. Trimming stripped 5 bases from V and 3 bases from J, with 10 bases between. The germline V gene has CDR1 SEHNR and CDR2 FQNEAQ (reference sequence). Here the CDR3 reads CASSRGSDYGYTF. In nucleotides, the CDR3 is TGTGCCAGCAGCCGCGGGTCGGACTATGGCTACACCTTC.

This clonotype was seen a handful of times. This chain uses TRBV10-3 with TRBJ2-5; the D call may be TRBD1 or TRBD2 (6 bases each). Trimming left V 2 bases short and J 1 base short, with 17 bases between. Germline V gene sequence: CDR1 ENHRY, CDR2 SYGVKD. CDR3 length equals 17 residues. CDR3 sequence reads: CAISEPGWGAVQETQYF. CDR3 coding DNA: TGTGCCATCAGTGAGCCCGGGTGGGGGGCCGTCCAAGAGACCCAGTACTTC.

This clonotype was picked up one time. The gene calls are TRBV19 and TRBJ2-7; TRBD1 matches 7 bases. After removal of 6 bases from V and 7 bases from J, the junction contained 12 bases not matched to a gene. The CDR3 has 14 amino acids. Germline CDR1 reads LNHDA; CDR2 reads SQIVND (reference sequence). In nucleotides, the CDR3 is TGTGCCAGTAGCAAGGACAGGATCACCGGGGAGCAGTACTTC. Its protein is CASSKDRITGEQYF.